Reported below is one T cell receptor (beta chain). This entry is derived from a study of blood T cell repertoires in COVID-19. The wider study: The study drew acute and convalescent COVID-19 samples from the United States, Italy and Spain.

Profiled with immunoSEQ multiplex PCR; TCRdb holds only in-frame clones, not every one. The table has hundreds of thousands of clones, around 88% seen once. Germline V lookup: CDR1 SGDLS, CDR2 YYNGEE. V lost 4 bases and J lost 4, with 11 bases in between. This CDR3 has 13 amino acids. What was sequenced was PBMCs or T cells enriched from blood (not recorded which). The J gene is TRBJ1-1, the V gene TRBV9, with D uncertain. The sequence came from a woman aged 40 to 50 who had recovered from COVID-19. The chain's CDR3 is CASSTAPGTEAFF. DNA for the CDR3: TGTGCCAGCAGCACCGCCCCAGGCACTGAAGCTTTCTTT.